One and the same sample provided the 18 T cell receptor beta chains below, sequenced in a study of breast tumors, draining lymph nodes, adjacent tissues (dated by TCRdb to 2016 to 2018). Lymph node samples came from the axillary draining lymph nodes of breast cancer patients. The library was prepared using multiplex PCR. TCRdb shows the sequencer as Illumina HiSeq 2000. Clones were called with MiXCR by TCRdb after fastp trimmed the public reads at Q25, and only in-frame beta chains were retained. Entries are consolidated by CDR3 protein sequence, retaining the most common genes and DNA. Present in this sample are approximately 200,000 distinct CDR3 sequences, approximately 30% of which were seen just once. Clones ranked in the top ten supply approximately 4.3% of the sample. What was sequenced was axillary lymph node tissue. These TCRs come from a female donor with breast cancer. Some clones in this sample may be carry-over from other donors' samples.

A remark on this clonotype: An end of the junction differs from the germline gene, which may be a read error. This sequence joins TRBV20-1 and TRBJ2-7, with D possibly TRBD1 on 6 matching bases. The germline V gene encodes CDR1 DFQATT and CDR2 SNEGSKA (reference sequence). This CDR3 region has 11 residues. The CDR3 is CSAQKGDEQSF. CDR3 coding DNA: TGCAGTGCGCAAAAGGGGGACGAGCAGTCCTTC.

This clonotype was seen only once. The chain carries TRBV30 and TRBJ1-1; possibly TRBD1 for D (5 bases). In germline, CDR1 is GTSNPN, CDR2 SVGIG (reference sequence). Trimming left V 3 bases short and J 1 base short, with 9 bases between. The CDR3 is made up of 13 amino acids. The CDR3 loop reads CAWSPGENTEAFF. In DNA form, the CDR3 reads TGTGCCTGGAGCCCGGGGGAGAACACTGAAGCTTTCTTT.

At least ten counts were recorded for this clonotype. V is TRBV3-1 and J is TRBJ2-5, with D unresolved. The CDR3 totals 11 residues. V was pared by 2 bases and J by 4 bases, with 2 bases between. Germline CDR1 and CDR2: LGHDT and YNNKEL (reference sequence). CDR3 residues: CASSQSETQYF. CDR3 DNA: TGTGCCAGCAGCCAATCAGAGACCCAGTACTTC.

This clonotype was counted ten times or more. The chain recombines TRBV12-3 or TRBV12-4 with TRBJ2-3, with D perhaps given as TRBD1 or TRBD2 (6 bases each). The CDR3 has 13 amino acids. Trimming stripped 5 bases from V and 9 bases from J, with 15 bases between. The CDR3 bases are TGTGCCAGCAGTGTGGGGGCGGGGCAGACGCAGTATTTT. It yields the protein CASSVGAGQTQYF.

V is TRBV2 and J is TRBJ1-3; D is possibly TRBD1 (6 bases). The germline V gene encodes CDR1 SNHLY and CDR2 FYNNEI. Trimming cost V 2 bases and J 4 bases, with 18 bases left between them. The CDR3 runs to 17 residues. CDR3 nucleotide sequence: TGTGCCAGCAGTGAACTTGGGGGCAGCGCGGACGGAAACACCATATATTTT. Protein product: CASSELGGSADGNTIYF.

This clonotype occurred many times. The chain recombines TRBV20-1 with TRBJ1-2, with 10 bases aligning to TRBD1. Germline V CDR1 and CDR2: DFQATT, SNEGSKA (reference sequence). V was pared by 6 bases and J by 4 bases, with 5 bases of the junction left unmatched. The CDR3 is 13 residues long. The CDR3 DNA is TGCAGTGCCCTGACAGGGGGCTCCTATGGCTACACCTTC. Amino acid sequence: CSALTGGSYGYTF.

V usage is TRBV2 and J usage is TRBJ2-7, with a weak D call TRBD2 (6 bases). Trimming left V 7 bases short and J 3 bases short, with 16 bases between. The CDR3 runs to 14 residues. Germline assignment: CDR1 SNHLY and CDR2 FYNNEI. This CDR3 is CASNLRGSNYEQYF. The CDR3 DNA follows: TGTGCCAGCAATCTGCGGGGATCCAACTACGAGCAGTACTTC. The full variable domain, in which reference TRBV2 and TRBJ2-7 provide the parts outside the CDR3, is EPEVTQTPSHQVTQMGQEVILRCVPISNHLYFYWYRQILGQKVEFLVSFYNNEISEKSEIFDDQFSVERPDGSNFTLKIRSTKLEDSAMYFCASNLRGSNYEQYFGPGTRLTVT.

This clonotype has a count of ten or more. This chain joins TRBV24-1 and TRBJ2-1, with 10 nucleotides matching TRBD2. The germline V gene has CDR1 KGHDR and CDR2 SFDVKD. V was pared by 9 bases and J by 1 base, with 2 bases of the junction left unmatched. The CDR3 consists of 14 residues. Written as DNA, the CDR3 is TGTGCCACCCGTAGCGGGAGGTCCTACAATGAGCAGTTCTTC. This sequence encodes CATRSGRSYNEQFF.

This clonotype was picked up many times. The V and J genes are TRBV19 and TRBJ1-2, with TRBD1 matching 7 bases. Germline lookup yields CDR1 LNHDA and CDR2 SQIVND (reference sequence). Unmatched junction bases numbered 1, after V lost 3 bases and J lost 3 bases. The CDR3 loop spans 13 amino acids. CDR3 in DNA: TGTGCCAGTAGTATTACAGGGGACTATGGCTACACCTTC. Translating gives CASSITGDYGYTF.

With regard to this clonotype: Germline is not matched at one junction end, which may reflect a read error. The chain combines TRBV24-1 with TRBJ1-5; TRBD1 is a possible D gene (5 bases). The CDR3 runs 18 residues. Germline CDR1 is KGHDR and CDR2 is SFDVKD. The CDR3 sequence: CATSDLPRPGDREQPQHF. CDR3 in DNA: TGTGCTACCAGTGATTTGCCCCGCCCGGGAGACAGAGAGCAGCCCCAGCATTTT.

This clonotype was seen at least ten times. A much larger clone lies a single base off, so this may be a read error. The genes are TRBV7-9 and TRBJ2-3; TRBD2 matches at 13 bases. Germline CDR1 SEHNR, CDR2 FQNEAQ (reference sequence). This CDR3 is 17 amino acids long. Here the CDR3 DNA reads TGTGCCAGCAGCTGGACTAGCGGGAGTTCCCGGGCAGATCCGCAGTATTTT. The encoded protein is CASSWTSGSSRADPQYF.

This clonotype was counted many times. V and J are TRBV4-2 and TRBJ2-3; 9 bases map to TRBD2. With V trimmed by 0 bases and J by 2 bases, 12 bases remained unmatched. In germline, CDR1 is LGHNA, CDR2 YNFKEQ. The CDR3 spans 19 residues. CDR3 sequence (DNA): TGTGCCAGCAGCCAAGACCCAAGCGGGGGGCCTTACACCACAGATACGCAGTATTTT. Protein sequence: CASSQDPSGGPYTTDTQYF.

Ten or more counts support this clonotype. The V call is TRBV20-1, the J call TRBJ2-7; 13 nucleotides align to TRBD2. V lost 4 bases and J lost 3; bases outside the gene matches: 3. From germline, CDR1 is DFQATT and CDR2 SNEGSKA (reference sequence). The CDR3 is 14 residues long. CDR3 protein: CSATGTSGNYEQYF. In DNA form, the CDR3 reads TGCAGTGCTACCGGGACTAGCGGGAACTACGAGCAGTACTTC.

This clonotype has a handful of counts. For the CDR3, the DNA is TGTGCCAGCAGTTCCCGAACTGGCGGAACCTACGAGCAGTACTTC. Translated, it gives CASSSRTGGTYEQYF. The chain carries TRBV27 and TRBJ2-7; D is unclear. This CDR3 has 15 residues. Germline V gives CDR1 MNHEY, CDR2 SMNVEV (reference sequence). V was clipped by 4 bases and J by 2 bases, with 15 bases between them.

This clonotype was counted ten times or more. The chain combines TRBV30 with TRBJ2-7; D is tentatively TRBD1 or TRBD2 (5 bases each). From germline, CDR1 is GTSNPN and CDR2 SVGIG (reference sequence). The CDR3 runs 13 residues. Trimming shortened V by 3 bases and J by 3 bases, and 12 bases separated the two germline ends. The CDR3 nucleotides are TGTGCCTGGAGATGGGGGAGCGGCTACGAGCAGTACTTC. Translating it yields CAWRWGSGYEQYF.

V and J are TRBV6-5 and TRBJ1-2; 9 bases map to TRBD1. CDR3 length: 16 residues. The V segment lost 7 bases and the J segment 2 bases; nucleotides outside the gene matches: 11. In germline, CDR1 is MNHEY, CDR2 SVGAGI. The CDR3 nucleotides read TGTGCCAGCAACCGCGTTACCGGGACAGGGAACTATGGCTACACCTTC. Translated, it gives CASNRVTGTGNYGYTF.

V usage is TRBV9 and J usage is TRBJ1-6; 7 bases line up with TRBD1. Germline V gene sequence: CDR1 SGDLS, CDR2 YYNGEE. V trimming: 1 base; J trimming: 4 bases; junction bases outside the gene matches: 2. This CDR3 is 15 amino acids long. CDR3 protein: CASSVRDSYNSPLHF. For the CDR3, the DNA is TGTGCCAGCAGCGTACGGGACAGTTATAATTCACCCCTCCACTTT.

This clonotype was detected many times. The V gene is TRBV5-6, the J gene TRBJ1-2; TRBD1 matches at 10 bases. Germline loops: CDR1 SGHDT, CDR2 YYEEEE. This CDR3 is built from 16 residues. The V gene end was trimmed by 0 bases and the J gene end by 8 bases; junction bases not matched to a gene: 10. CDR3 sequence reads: CASSLGVPGQGNGYTF. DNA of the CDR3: TGTGCCAGCAGCTTGGGCGTTCCGGGACAGGGGAACGGCTACACCTTC. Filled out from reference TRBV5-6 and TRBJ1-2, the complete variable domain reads DAGVTQSPTHLIKTRGQQVTLRCSPKSGHDTVSWYQQALGQGPQFIFQYYEEEERQRGNFPDRFSGHQFPNYSSELNVNALLLGDSALYLCASSLGVPGQGNGYTFGSGTRLTVV.